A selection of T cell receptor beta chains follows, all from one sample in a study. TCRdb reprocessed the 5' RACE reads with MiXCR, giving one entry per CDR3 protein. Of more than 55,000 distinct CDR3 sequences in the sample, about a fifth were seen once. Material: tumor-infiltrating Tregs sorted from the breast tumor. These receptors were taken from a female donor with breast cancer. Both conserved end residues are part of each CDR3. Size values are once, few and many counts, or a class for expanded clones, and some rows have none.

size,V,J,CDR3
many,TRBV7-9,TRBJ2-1,CASSLTRTSGGNNEQFF
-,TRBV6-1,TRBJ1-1,CATGRAMNTEAFF
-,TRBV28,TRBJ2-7,CTSSTPGGKEQYF
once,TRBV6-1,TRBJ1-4,CASSEAWDSNEKLFF
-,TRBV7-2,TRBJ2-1,CASSLKGPPNEQFF
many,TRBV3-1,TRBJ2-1,CASSQARRNEQFF
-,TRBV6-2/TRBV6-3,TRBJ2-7,CASEQPKGTYEQYF
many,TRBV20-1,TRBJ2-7,CSAPRGTSGYEQYF
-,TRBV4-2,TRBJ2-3,CASSQTPRRQDTQYF
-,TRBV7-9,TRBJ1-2,CASSLTGGSQYGYTF
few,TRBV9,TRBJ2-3,CASSVTGGSGDTQYF
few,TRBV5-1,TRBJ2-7,CASSSGLGNLYEQYF
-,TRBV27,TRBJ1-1,CASTSPGLNTEAFF
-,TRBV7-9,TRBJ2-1,CASSLGAGSGVEQFF
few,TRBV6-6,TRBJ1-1,CASSGGGGRNTEAFF
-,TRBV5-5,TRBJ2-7,CASSRSQGGEQYF
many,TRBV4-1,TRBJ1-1,CASSRPGGRVAEAFF
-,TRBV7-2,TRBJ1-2,CASSPLDGNYGYTF
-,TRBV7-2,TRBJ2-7,CASSLAEVEQYF
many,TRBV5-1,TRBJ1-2,CASSFLTGGFYGYTF
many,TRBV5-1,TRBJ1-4,CASSLGERKEKLFF
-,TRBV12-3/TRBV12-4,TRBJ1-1,CASSPGGQGMNTEAFF
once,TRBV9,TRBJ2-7,CASSARQASYEQYF
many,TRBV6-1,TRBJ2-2,CASNGRSHNTGELFF
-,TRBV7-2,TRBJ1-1,CASSLVAGNTEAFF
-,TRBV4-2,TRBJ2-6,CASSRHSILSGGVNVLTF
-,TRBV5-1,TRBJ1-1,CASSETNTEAFF
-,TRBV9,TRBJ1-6,CASSFGQDNSPLHF
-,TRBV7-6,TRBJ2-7,CASSAEAGSSYEQYF
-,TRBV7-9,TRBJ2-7,CASSLEWTGGNEQYF
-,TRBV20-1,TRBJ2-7,CSAREGGGLVGF
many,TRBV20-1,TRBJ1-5,CSARDGAFTGDNQPQHF
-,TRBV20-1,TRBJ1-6,CSASPGQGMESPLHF
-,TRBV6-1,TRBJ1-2,CASSASENYGYTF
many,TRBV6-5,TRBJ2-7,CASSPGSLRHEQYF
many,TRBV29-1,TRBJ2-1,CSVDVGRGFYEQFF
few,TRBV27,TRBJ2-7,CASSSSGSGSYEQYF
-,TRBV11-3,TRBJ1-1,CASSIRPGDTEAFF
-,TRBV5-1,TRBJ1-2,CASRETVSYGYTF
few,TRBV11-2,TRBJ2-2,CASSPIRGHTGELFF
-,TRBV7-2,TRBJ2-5,CASSRTSEQETQYF
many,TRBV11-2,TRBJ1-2,CASSLEAGNYGYTF
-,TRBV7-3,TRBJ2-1,CASSAIQGAYQFF
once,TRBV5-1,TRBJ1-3,CASSLQGTADTIYF
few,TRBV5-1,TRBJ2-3,CASSFSATDTQYF
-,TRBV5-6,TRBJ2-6,CASSEGMYGANVLTF
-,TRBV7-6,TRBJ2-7,CASSLRSLRDEGDYEQYF
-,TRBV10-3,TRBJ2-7,CAISESGQRDYEQYF
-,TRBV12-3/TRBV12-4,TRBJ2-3,CASSWLPGQGEDTQYF
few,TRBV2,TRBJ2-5,CASSEVLAGGETQYF